A single T cell receptor beta chain is shown here with its context. TCRdb keeps only in-frame clones here, not all; method: immunoSEQ multiplex PCR. This sample yields hundreds of thousands of clones, of which less than 90% are seen a single time; approximately 3% belongs to the top ten. The data originate from a study of blood T cell repertoires in COVID-19. At the level of the study: Whether acute or convalescent, the COVID-19 samples came from the United States, Italy and Spain.

Membership in each cohort depended on participant-reported clinical history. V was trimmed by 4 bases and J by 10 bases, leaving 16 bases between them. The CDR3 loop spans 13 amino acids. The chain couples TRBV12-3 or TRBV12-4 to TRBJ1-1; TRBD1 is a possible D gene (6 bases). The receptor was isolated from a woman between 45 and 60 years old in a cohort exposed to, infected with or recovered from COVID-19 (not recorded which). The sequenced sample consisted of PBMCs or T cells enriched from blood (not recorded which). CDR3 protein: CASSSDGGGLAFF. CDR3 DNA sequence: TGTGCCAGCAGTTCTGACGGGGGGGGGCTAGCTTTCTTT.